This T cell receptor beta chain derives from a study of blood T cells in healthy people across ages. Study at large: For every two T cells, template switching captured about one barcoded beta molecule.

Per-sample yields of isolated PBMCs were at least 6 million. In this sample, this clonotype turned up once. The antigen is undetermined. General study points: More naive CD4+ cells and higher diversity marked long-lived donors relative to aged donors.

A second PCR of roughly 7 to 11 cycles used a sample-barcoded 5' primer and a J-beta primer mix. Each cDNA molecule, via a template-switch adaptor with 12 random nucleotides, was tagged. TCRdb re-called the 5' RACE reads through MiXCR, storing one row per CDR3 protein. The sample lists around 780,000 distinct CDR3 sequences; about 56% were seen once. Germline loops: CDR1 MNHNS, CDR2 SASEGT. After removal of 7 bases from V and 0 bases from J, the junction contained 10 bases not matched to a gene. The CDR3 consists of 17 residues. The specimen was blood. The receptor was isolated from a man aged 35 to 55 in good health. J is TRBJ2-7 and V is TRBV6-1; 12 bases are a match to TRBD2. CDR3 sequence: CASNLGLAGQSSYEQYF. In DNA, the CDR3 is TGTGCCAGCAACCTAGGACTAGCGGGACAGAGCTCCTACGAGCAGTACTTC.